This TCR beta chain was documented in a study of cytomegalovirus exposure and HLA in healthy donors. Overall study: Genotyping of 398 donors showed that about 83% belonged to the Caucasian-associated ancestry cluster. Study-wide points: Later work found that TCR association rates differed between HLA loci; DRB1 had the most and HLA-C the fewest. Cytomegalovirus-associated status was assigned to 150 or so TCR beta chains.

The primer mix had 60 Vbeta and 13 Jbeta primers. Sequenced by immunoSEQ multiplex PCR; TCRdb stores in-frame clones only, minus some. In the table there are 200,000 to 250,000 clones, about three quarters of which are singletons. As to this clone: Antigen: not known.

All the people who gave samples were healthy bone marrow donors. Germline loops: CDR1 SGHAT, CDR2 FQDESV (reference sequence). The CDR3 spans 18 residues. The V and J ends lost 5 bases and 3 bases, in that order; junction bases with no gene match: 8. The V and J genes are TRBV11-1 and TRBJ2-6, with 12 positions matching TRBD1. The TCR originated in a man aged 40-55 years in good health and CMV-seronegative. Source material: PBMCs. The CDR3 coding sequence is TGTGCCAGCAGCGTTCGCGGGACAGGGGGCCATGGGGCCAACGTCCTGACTTTC. Protein: CASSVRGTGGHGANVLTF.